This is a list of T cell receptor beta chains from one sample in a study of T-cell memory formation after mild COVID-19. In TCRdb, the 5' RACE reads were re-called with MiXCR into one record per CDR3 protein. The sample has around 510,000 distinct CDR3 sequences, less than 25% seen once; the top ten hold around 7.7%. Sequencing was carried out using PBMCs or a T cell subset sorted from them (not recorded which). Receptor source: an adult woman who had mild COVID-19 (a few samples of this study predate the infection). Cell type and time point are not known. Each CDR3 is given with its conserved first and last residue. A D gene is named only where the DNA matches it firmly. Clone size, where shown, is once, few, many, or a class for clones that have expanded.

D gene	V gene	J gene	clone size	CDR3 DNA	CDR3 protein
.	TRBV6-2/TRBV6-3	TRBJ2-1	.	TGTGCCAGCAGTTACTCGATTCAGCGTAACTCCTACAATGAGCAGTTCTTC	CASSYSIQRNSYNEQFF
TRBD1	TRBV9	TRBJ2-7	.	TGTGCCAGCAGCGTAGGGCACGGACAGGGGGCGCTTAACGAGCAGTACTTC	CASSVGHGQGALNEQYF
.	TRBV4-1	TRBJ2-1	few	TGCGCCAGCAGCCAAGACTTGCGGTTCCCCGAGCAGTTCTTC	CASSQDLRFPEQFF
.	TRBV18	TRBJ2-1	few	TGTGCCAGCTCAACTCGACAGGCCAGCTCCTACAATGAGCAGTTCTTC	CASSTRQASSYNEQFF
TRBD1	TRBV27	TRBJ2-7	few	TGTGCCAGCAGTTTATCCACCGGGACAGGGCGCTACGAGCAGTACTTC	CASSLSTGTGRYEQYF
TRBD1	TRBV7-9	TRBJ2-7	many	TGTGCCAGCAGCGCACTCGACAGGGACACCTACGAGCAGTACTTC	CASSALDRDTYEQYF
TRBD2	TRBV12-3/TRBV12-4	TRBJ2-5	few	TGTGCCAGCAGTTTAGATGCTAGCGGGGGACAAGAGACCCAGTACTTC	CASSLDASGGQETQYF
.	TRBV7-9	TRBJ1-1	.	TGTGCCAGCAGCTTAAGGGTGACAGGGAACACTGAAGCTTTCTTT	CASSLRVTGNTEAFF
TRBD2	TRBV12-3/TRBV12-4	TRBJ2-1	.	TGTGCCAGCATGGTGGAGACTAGCGGTGCTGAGCAGTTCTTC	CASMVETSGAEQFF
.	TRBV20-1	TRBJ2-1	few	TGCAGTGCCTTAGGCCTTATCCGACAGTTGTACAATGAGCAGTTCTTC	CSALGLIRQLYNEQFF
TRBD2	TRBV20-1	TRBJ2-7	few	TGCAGTGCCGAGCGGGAGGGTTACTCCTACGAGCAGTACTTC	CSAEREGYSYEQYF
TRBD2	TRBV7-9	TRBJ2-7	.	TGTGCCAGCAGCCACATACTAGCGGGCGCAACTGGCGAGCAGTACTTC	CASSHILAGATGEQYF
TRBD1	TRBV12-3/TRBV12-4	TRBJ1-6	.	TGTGCCAGCAGTTTGAGGGGACAGGGGTTTTCACCCCTCCACTTT	CASSLRGQGFSPLHF
.	TRBV5-1	TRBJ2-5	few	TGCGCCAGCAGCTTGGCCAGGGTCCAAGAGACCCAGTACTTC	CASSLARVQETQYF
.	TRBV12-3/TRBV12-4	TRBJ1-2	few	TGTGCCAGCAGTTTATTTCACCGATCGGACTATGGCTACACCTTC	CASSLFHRSDYGYTF
.	TRBV11-2	TRBJ2-3	few	TGTGCCAGCAGCTTAAGCGGAATCCCCTCGGGCGGGAATACGCAGTATTTT	CASSLSGIPSGGNTQYF
.	TRBV6-6	TRBJ1-2	.	TGTGCCAGCAGTTACTCTGTGGATGGTGGCTACACCTTC	CASSYSVDGGYTF
.	TRBV9	TRBJ2-7	.	TGTGCCAGCAGCGTAGCGTCGTCTTCCTACGAGCAGTACTTC	CASSVASSSYEQYF
.	TRBV6-5	TRBJ2-5	few	TGTGCCAGCCGTAGCAGGGGGGTAATGGAGACCCAGTACTTC	CASRSRGVMETQYF
.	TRBV20-1	TRBJ2-1	many	TGCAGTGCTAGGGGGCTTGGATCCCCCAATGAGCAGTTCTTC	CSARGLGSPNEQFF
.	TRBV19	TRBJ1-1	few	TGTGCCAGTAGTGAACAGGGAGGATACACTGAAGCTTTCTTT	CASSEQGGYTEAFF
.	TRBV12-3/TRBV12-4	TRBJ1-2	.	TGTGCCAGCAGTTTAAATAGTTTTGACTATGGCTACACCTTC	CASSLNSFDYGYTF
.	TRBV4-1	TRBJ2-7	.	TGCGCCACCGCTCCGTCCCCCCAGGGTAAGACCTACGAGCAGTACTTC	CATAPSPQGKTYEQYF
TRBD1	TRBV20-1	TRBJ1-2	.	TGCAGTGCTAGAGAGGGGACAGCCGTCTATGGCTACACCTTC	CSAREGTAVYGYTF
.	TRBV29-1	TRBJ1-1	.	TGCAGCGTCTGCGTTGGACAGAACACTGAAGCTTTCTTT	CSVCVGQNTEAFF
.	TRBV3-1	TRBJ2-5	.	TGTGCCAGCAGCCAAGGAATTACTAGCCCTTACTTC	CASSQGITSPYF
.	TRBV7-6	TRBJ2-2	once	TGTGCCAGCAGCTTAGAGGAGTTCCCCGGGGAGCTGTTTTTT	CASSLEEFPGELFF
TRBD1	TRBV7-2	TRBJ2-5	many	TGTGCCAGCAGCGGGGACAGGGGCGAGACCCAGTACTTC	CASSGDRGETQYF
.	TRBV11-2	TRBJ2-5	.	TGTGCCAGCAGCTTAGACGCTGGGCAAGAGAACCAGTACTTC	CASSLDAGQENQYF
TRBD1	TRBV18	TRBJ1-1	few	TGTGCCAGCTCACACAGGACAGGGGTGAACACTGAAGCTTTCTTT	CASSHRTGVNTEAFF
.	TRBV7-9	TRBJ2-5	.	TGTGCCAGCAGCTCGATCCCGCAAGAGACCCAGTACTTC	CASSSIPQETQYF
.	TRBV4-1	TRBJ1-1	.	TGCGCCAGCAGCCAAGCTGACAGAGAGAACACTGAAGCTTTCTTT	CASSQADRENTEAFF
.	TRBV9	TRBJ2-3	.	TGTGCCAGCAGCGTGGGGGATCGGAGGGGCACAGATACGCAGTATTTT	CASSVGDRRGTDTQYF
TRBD2	TRBV29-1	TRBJ2-1	.	TGCAGCGTAGGAGGACTAGCGGGGAAGTACAATGAGCAGTTCTTC	CSVGGLAGKYNEQFF